Each of the 30 T cell receptor beta chains below was sequenced from the same sample in a study of cytomegalovirus exposure and HLA in healthy donors. Assay used: immunoSEQ multiplex PCR; TCRdb lists only in-frame clones, some missing. The profile shows 150,000 to 200,000 clones, roughly 80% of them singletons. The sequenced sample was PBMCs. These receptors were collected from a man aged 25-40 years in good health and CMV-seropositive.

J is TRBJ2-1 and V is TRBV5-4; 7 bases are a match to TRBD2. After removal of 4 bases from V and 1 base from J, the junction contained 11 bases not matched to a gene. Germline CDR1 SGHNT, CDR2 YYREEE (reference sequence). The CDR3 has 17 residues. CDR3 loop: CASSARGSGDSYNEQFF. CDR3 sequence (DNA): TGTGCCAGCAGCGCTCGTGGGAGCGGGGATTCCTACAATGAGCAGTTCTTC.

V and J are TRBV7-8 and TRBJ2-3; D is perhaps TRBD2 (6 bases). With 3 bases removed from V and 6 bases from J, the gap between germline ends came to 19 bases. From germline, CDR1 is SGHVS and CDR2 FQNEAQ. CDR3 size: 16 residues. This CDR3 reads CASSFLRAAAGDTQYF. The DNA for the CDR3 is TGTGCCAGCAGCTTCCTCAGGGCAGCCGCGGGGGATACGCAGTATTTT.

The chain uses TRBV18 and TRBJ2-2; 7 nucleotides align to TRBD1. Germline V gene sequence: CDR1 KGHSH, CDR2 LQKENI. The CDR3 sequence is 18 residues long. V lost 4 bases and J lost 0; bases outside the gene matches: 11. In DNA, the CDR3 is TGTGCCAGCTCACTTTATCGGACAGGATTATCGAACACCGGGGAGCTGTTTTTT. Protein: CASSLYRTGLSNTGELFF.

The rearrangement joins TRBV7-3 to TRBJ1-1; 10 bases are shared with TRBD1. With 5 bases clipped from V and 4 bases from J, the junction kept 7 bases outside the gene matches. Germline assignment: CDR1 SGHTA and CDR2 FQGTGA. This CDR3 has 15 amino acids. The DNA of the CDR3 is TGTGCCAGCAGCCCCGAGGGACAGGGGTCCACTGAAGCTTTCTTT. Residues: CASSPEGQGSTEAFF.

This chain's CDR3 is CASCCGKQDEQYF. In nucleotides, the CDR3 is TGTGCCAGCTGTTGCGGGAAACAGGACGAGCAGTACTTC. J is TRBJ2-7 and V is TRBV11-1; D perhaps matches TRBD2 (6 bases). With 8 bases removed from V and 5 bases from J, the gap between germline ends came to 16 bases. The CDR3 contains 13 residues. Germline V gene sequence: CDR1 SGHAT, CDR2 FQDESV (reference sequence).

V usage is TRBV7-3 and J usage is TRBJ2-1; 7 bases line up with TRBD2. V lost 5 bases and J lost 15; bases outside the gene matches: 13. Germline CDR1 and CDR2: SGHTA and FQGTGA. This CDR3 region has 13 residues. In nucleotides, the CDR3 is TGTGCCAGCAGCCCATCGACTAGCCAGTCCCCGTTCTTC. It translates to CASSPSTSQSPFF.

The chain combines TRBV4-1 with TRBJ2-7; TRBD2 matches at 9 bases. This CDR3 contains 16 residues. V gave up 1 base and J gave up 3 bases; unmatched junction bases: 7. The germline gives CDR1 MGHRA, CDR2 YSYEKL. CDR3 sequence reads: CASSQAASGNHYEQYF. CDR3 coding DNA: TGCGCCAGCAGCCAAGCGGCTAGCGGGAACCACTACGAGCAGTACTTC.

The chain carries TRBV7-3 and TRBJ2-5, with TRBD2 matching over 13 bases. The CDR3 covers 15 residues. The V gene's germline CDR1 is SGHTA and CDR2 FQGTGA. V lost 3 bases and J lost 2; bases outside the gene matches: 0. The DNA for the CDR3 is TGTGCCAGCAGCTTGGGACTAGCGGGGCAAGAGACCCAGTACTTC. Protein product: CASSLGLAGQETQYF.

The chain uses TRBV19 and TRBJ2-7; TRBD2 matches at 7 bases. The CDR3 totals 16 residues. V shed 3 bases, J shed 3 bases, and the junction held 11 bases outside the gene matches. CDR1 and CDR2 from the germline V gene are LNHDA and SQIVND (reference sequence). The chain's CDR3 is CASSMFSQGLGYEQYF. DNA for the CDR3: TGTGCCAGTAGTATGTTCAGCCAAGGACTAGGCTACGAGCAGTACTTC.

This chain joins TRBV5-4 and TRBJ1-1, with 7 nucleotides matching TRBD1. Trimming removed 3 bases from V and 6 bases from J; junction bases left unmatched: 14. This CDR3 is built from 16 residues. In germline, CDR1 is SGHNT, CDR2 YYREEE (reference sequence). DNA for the CDR3: TGTGCCAGCAGCTCCCGCCGCGACAGGGTGAAACCTGAAGCTTTCTTT. Translated: CASSSRRDRVKPEAFF.

The CDR3 nucleotides read TGTGCCAGTAGTTCCGACAGGGGAGCTGAAGCTTTCTTT. This codes for CASSSDRGAEAFF. The rearrangement uses TRBV19 and TRBJ1-1; 8 nucleotides line up with TRBD1. The length of the CDR3 is 13 residues. The germline V gene has CDR1 LNHDA and CDR2 SQIVND (reference sequence). With 5 bases clipped from V and 6 bases from J, the junction kept 5 bases outside the gene matches.

V usage is TRBV7-6 and J usage is TRBJ2-4; 8 nucleotides match TRBD2. CDR3 size: 16 residues. The V gene's germline CDR1 is SGHVS and CDR2 FNYEAQ. The ends lost 5 bases at V and 0 bases at J; junction bases unmatched: 6. The CDR3, as DNA: TGTGCCAGCAGCGGGGGACTAGGTTTAGCCAAAAACATTCAGTACTTC. Amino acids: CASSGGLGLAKNIQYF.

This chain uses TRBV7-9 with TRBJ1-1; TRBD1 might be the D (6 bases). The ends were cut back, 3 bases at V and 4 bases at J, with 12 bases in the middle. The CDR3 length is 14 residues. Germline lookup yields CDR1 SEHNR and CDR2 FQNEAQ (reference sequence). The CDR3 loop is CASSFGAGVTEAFF. The CDR3 DNA follows: TGTGCCAGCAGCTTTGGGGCAGGGGTCACTGAAGCTTTCTTT.

The rearrangement links TRBV5-1 to TRBJ2-3; D perhaps matches TRBD2 (5 bases). The CDR3 runs to 15 residues. V was pared by 0 bases and J by 3 bases, with 11 bases between. Germline-derived CDR1 and CDR2 are SGHRS and YFSETQ. The CDR3 spells CASSLGGKRTDTQYF. DNA for the CDR3: TGCGCCAGCAGCTTGGGAGGGAAGCGTACAGATACGCAGTATTTT. Filled out from reference TRBV5-1 and TRBJ2-3, the complete variable domain reads KAGVTQTPRYLIKTRGQQVTLSCSPISGHRSVSWYQQTPGQGLQFLFEYFSETQRNKGNFPGRFSGRQFSNSRSEMNVSTLELGDSALYLCASSLGGKRTDTQYFGPGTRLTVL.

This chain uses TRBV28 with TRBJ1-3, with TRBD1 matching 8 bases. Germline values: CDR1 MDHEN, CDR2 SYDVKM. Unmatched junction bases numbered 8, after V lost 5 bases and J lost 5 bases. The CDR3 spans 15 residues. CDR3 sequence reads: CASSTTGALRNTIYF. The CDR3 region has the DNA TGTGCCAGCAGTACGACAGGGGCTCTTCGAAACACCATATATTTT. Variable domain in full (rest from reference TRBV28 and TRBJ1-3): DVKVTQSSRYLVKRTGEKVFLECVQDMDHENMFWYRQDPGLGLRLIYFSYDVKMKEKGDIPEGYSVSREKKERFSLILESASTNQTSMYLCASSTTGALRNTIYFGEGSWLTVV.

The count of this clone is one. The chain recombines TRBV30 with TRBJ1-1, with D hard to call. Deletions cut 3 bases from V and 3 bases from J, with 11 bases between. Germline values: CDR1 GTSNPN, CDR2 SVGIG (reference sequence). The CDR3 has 13 residues. The CDR3 region has the DNA TGTGCCTGGAGGCGCAATACGGACACTGAAGCTTTCTTT. Translating gives CAWRRNTDTEAFF.

V usage is TRBV29-1 and J usage is TRBJ2-2; 7 bases fit TRBD1. CDR3 size: 12 residues. Germline assignment: CDR1 SQVTM and CDR2 ANQGSEA. The junction had 7 bases not matched to a gene; V was cut back by 7 bases and J by 8 bases. In DNA form, the CDR3 reads TGCAGCGGGCGACAGGGTGGAGGGGAGCTGTTTTTT. Amino acid sequence: CSGRQGGGELFF.

The rearrangement links TRBV7-6 to TRBJ1-3; D perhaps matches TRBD1 (6 bases). Germline CDR1 reads SGHVS; CDR2 reads FNYEAQ. The CDR3 totals 16 residues. V gave up 4 bases and J gave up 0 bases, with 13 bases separating them. The CDR3 region has the DNA TGTGCCAGCAGCTCTACGGACAGAGTCTCTGGAAACACCATATATTTT. Residues: CASSSTDRVSGNTIYF.

The chain has TRBV7-3 and TRBJ1-2, with 7 bases identical to TRBD1. The CDR3 length is 13 residues. CDR1 and CDR2 from the germline V gene are SGHTA and FQGTGA. Trimming took 6 bases from V and 8 from J; bases not matched to a gene: 9. The CDR3 DNA sequence: TGTGCCAGCAGTTCGACAGAGGGGGCGGGCTACACCTTC. Encoded protein: CASSSTEGAGYTF.

The gene calls are TRBV18 and TRBJ2-2, with D perhaps matching TRBD2 (5 bases). Trimming cost V 3 bases and J 3 bases, with 8 bases left between them. In germline, CDR1 is KGHSH, CDR2 LQKENI. CDR3 length: 14 residues. In DNA form, the CDR3 reads TGTGCCAGCTCACCTAGGGAGTACACCGGGGAGCTGTTTTTT. It encodes CASSPREYTGELFF.

J is TRBJ1-3 and V is TRBV15; no firm D call. The germline CDR1 and CDR2 sequences are LNHNV and YYDKDF (reference sequence). The CDR3 spans 12 residues. Trimming pared 5 bases from V and 2 bases from J, leaving 4 bases between. CDR3 DNA: TGTGCCACCAGCCTAGCTGGAAACACCATATATTTT. Translating gives CATSLAGNTIYF.

The V gene is TRBV7-9, the J gene TRBJ1-1; D not resolved. The CDR3 is 13 residues long. The germline gives CDR1 SEHNR, CDR2 FQNEAQ (reference sequence). V lost 4 bases to trimming and J lost 3 bases, with 9 bases between them. The CDR3 is CASSSISDTEAFF. The CDR3, as DNA: TGTGCCAGCAGCTCAATCTCGGACACTGAAGCTTTCTTT.

The chain combines TRBV28 with TRBJ2-5; weak D call: TRBD2 (7 bases). From germline, CDR1 is MDHEN and CDR2 SYDVKM. Trimming left V 7 bases short and J 5 bases short, with 20 bases between. The CDR3 extends over 15 amino acids. CDR3 in amino acids: CASTEGGRLRETQYF. Written as DNA, the CDR3 is TGTGCCAGCACCGAGGGGGGGAGGCTTAGGGAGACCCAGTACTTC.

The CDR3 here is CASSEQNSNQPQHF. The CDR3 coding sequence is TGTGCCAGCAGTGAACAGAATAGCAATCAGCCCCAGCATTTT. The genes are TRBV6-1 and TRBJ1-5; no reliable D call. This CDR3 contains 14 residues. Germline CDR1 MNHNS, CDR2 SASEGT. The V end lost 2 bases, the J end lost 0 bases, and 5 bases lay between the germline ends.

With regard to this clone: Other nucleotide sequences in the sample specify the same CDR3. V and J are TRBV19 and TRBJ1-2; D uncertain. Trimming stripped 3 bases from V and 5 bases from J, with 13 bases between. The CDR3 extends over 14 amino acids. Germline V gene lookup returns CDR1 LNHDA and CDR2 SQIVND (reference sequence). This CDR3 is CASSILAGGYGYTF. The CDR3 nucleotides are TGTGCCAGTAGTATTCTTGCCGGAGGGTATGGCTACACCTTC.

DNA of the CDR3: TGTGCCTGGAACCGACAGGGGGGAGCCTACAATGAGCAGTTCTTC. As protein: CAWNRQGGAYNEQFF. The V and J genes are TRBV30 and TRBJ2-1; TRBD1 aligns across 9 bases. This CDR3 is built from 15 residues. Germline CDR1 and CDR2: GTSNPN and SVGIG (reference sequence). J lost 2 bases, V lost 4 bases, and 6 bases had no gene match.

V gene TRBV6-5 combines with J gene TRBJ1-5; no clear D gene. Germline V gene sequence: CDR1 MNHEY, CDR2 SVGAGI. The CDR3 is 14 residues long. V gave up 5 bases and J gave up 2 bases, with 10 bases separating them. The CDR3, as DNA: TGTGCCAGCAGTCGCGTGTCTGGCAATCAGCCCCAGCATTTT. Translating it yields CASSRVSGNQPQHF.

The chain has TRBV4-3 and TRBJ2-2; TRBD2 might be the D (6 bases). From germline, CDR1 is LGHNA and CDR2 YSLEER. This CDR3 contains 17 residues. Trimming left V 1 base short and J 2 bases short, with 14 bases between. CDR3 sequence: CASSQGPGVVNTGELFF. The CDR3 nucleotides read TGCGCCAGCAGCCAAGGGCCGGGGGTCGTAAACACCGGGGAGCTGTTTTTT.

The V and J genes are TRBV4-1 and TRBJ2-1; a weak D match, TRBD2 (5 bases). This CDR3 is 14 amino acids long. Trimming removed 5 bases at V and 9 bases at J, with 17 bases between. Germline assignment: CDR1 MGHRA and CDR2 YSYEKL. CDR3 coding DNA: TGCGCCAGCAGCTCCCCCCAAGAGGGCGGTGAGCAGTTCTTC. Encoded protein: CASSSPQEGGEQFF.

The chain employs TRBV30 and TRBJ2-1; 15 positions match TRBD2. CDR3 length: 15 residues. Germline assignment: CDR1 GTSNPN and CDR2 SVGIG (reference sequence). V was pared by 4 bases and J by 15 bases, with 13 bases of the junction left unmatched. CDR3 amino acids: CAWTKKGLAGGDVFF. The DNA of the CDR3 is TGTGCCTGGACCAAAAAGGGACTAGCGGGGGGCGATGTGTTCTTC.